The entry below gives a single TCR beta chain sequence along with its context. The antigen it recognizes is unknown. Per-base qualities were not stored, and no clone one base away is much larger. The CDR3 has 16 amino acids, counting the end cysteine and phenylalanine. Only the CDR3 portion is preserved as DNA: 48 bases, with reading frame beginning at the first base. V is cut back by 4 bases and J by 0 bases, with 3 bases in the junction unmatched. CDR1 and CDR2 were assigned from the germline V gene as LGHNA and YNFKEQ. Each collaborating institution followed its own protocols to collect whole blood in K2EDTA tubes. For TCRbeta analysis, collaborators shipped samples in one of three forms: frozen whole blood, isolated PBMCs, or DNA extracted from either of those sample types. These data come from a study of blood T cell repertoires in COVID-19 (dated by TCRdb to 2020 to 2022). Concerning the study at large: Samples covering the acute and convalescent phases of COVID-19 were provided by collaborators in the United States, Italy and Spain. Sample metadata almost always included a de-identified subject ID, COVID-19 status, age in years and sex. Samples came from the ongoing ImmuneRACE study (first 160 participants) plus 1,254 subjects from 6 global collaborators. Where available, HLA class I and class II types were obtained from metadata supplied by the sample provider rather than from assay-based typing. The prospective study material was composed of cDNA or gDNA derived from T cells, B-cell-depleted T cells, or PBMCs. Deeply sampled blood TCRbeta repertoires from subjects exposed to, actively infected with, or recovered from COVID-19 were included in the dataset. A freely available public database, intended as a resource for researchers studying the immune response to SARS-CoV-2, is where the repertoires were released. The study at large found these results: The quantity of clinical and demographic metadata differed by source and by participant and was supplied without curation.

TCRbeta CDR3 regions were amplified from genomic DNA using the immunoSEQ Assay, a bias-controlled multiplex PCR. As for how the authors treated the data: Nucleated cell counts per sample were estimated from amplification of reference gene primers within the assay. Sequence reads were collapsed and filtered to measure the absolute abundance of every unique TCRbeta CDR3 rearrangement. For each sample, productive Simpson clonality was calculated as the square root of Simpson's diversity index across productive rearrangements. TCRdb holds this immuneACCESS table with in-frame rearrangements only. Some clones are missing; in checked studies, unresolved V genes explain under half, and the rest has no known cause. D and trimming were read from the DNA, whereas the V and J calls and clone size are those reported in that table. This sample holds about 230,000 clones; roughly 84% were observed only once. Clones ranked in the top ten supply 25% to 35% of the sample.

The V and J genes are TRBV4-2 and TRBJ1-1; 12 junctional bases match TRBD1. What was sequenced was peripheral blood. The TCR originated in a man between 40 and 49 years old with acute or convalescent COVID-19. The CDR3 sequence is CASSRGTGGMNTEAFF. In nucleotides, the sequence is TGTGCCAGCAGCCGAGGGACAGGGGGCATGAACACTGAAGCTTTCTTT.